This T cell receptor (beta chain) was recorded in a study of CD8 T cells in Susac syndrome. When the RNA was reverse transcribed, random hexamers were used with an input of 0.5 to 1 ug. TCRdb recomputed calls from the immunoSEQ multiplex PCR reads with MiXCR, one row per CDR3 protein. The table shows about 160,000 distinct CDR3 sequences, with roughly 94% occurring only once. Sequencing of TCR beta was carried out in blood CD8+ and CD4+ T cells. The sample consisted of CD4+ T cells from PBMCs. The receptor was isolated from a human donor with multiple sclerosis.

DNA of the CDR3: TGTGCCAGTTTACAGGAGTCGAACACTGAAGCTTTCTTT. This translates into CASLQESNTEAFF. The chain employs TRBV7-9 and TRBJ1-1, with D perhaps matching TRBD1 (5 bases). V shed 9 bases and J shed 1 base, with 12 bases lying between them. Germline values: CDR1 SEHNR, CDR2 FQNEAQ (reference sequence). The CDR3 length is 13 residues.